The 20 T cell receptor beta chains presented below share a single source sample, sequenced in a study of blood T cell repertoires in COVID-19. Produced via immunoSEQ multiplex PCR; TCRdb's table is partial and in-frame only. This sample has approximately 450,000 clones, with roughly 90% found just once. The sample was peripheral blood. The receptors were gathered from a woman younger than 45 with acute or convalescent COVID-19.

The chain uses TRBV30 and TRBJ2-7; D is uncertain. The germline V gene has CDR1 GTSNPN and CDR2 SVGIG (reference sequence). This CDR3 spans 13 amino acids. With 4 bases removed from V and 0 bases from J, the gap between germline ends came to 10 bases. CDR3 bases: TGTGCCTGGACACTGGCAGGCTCCTACGAGCAGTACTTC. Its protein product is CAWTLAGSYEQYF.

The genes are TRBV7-6 and TRBJ2-1, with 13 bases aligning to TRBD2. The CDR3 is made up of 17 amino acids. V dropped 5 bases and J dropped 6; count of bases not matched to a gene: 10. CDR1 SGHVS and CDR2 FNYEAQ come from the germline V gene. CDR3 in DNA: TGTGCCAGCAGCCCATCGACTAGCGGGGGGTCAATCAATGAGCAGTTCTTC. Translation: CASSPSTSGGSINEQFF.

The V and J genes are TRBV2 and TRBJ1-2; 8 positions agree with TRBD1. This CDR3 has 16 residues. The V and J ends lost 11 bases and 0 bases, in that order; junction bases with no gene match: 14. The germline gives CDR1 SNHLY, CDR2 FYNNEI. The CDR3 DNA follows: TGTGCCGCCCCCGGGACAGGTGCAATTTCTAACTATGGCTACACCTTC. Residues: CAAPGTGAISNYGYTF.

The V gene is TRBV9, the J gene TRBJ2-2; TRBD2 matches at 9 bases. V gave up 3 bases and J gave up 4 bases; unmatched junction bases: 4. CDR1 SGDLS and CDR2 YYNGEE come from the germline V gene. The CDR3 runs 15 residues. CDR3 sequence reads: CASSGGGGRTGELFF. As DNA, the CDR3 is TGTGCCAGCAGCGGCGGGGGGGGCCGCACCGGGGAGCTGTTTTTT. The whole variable domain, filled in from reference TRBV9 and TRBJ2-2, reads DSGVTQTPKHLITATGQRVTLRCSPRSGDLSVYWYQQSLDQGLQFLIQYYNGEERAKGNILERFSAQQFPDLHSELNLSSLELGDSALYFCASSGGGGRTGELFFGEGSRLTVL.

The rearrangement joins TRBV1 to TRBJ2-7; the table gives TRBD2 as D, unverified against the DNA. TRBV1 counts as a pseudogene. The CDR3 sequence is 17 residues long. CDR3 amino acids: CTSSPMTLRGGAYEQYF. The CDR3 nucleotides read TGCACCAGCAGCCCAATGACTTTGCGGGGGGGGGCCTACGAGCAGTACTTC.

As to this clone: Other DNA sequences in the sample encode the same CDR3. The genes are TRBV9 and TRBJ2-3, with a weak D call TRBD1 (6 bases). The V end lost 4 bases, the J end lost 2 bases, and 14 bases lay between the germline ends. Germline CDR1 is SGDLS and CDR2 is YYNGEE. This CDR3 has 15 amino acids. The CDR3 sequence is CASSLQGYPTDTQYF. In DNA, the CDR3 is TGTGCCAGCAGCTTACAGGGCTACCCCACAGATACGCAGTATTTT.

This sequence joins TRBV29-1 and TRBJ1-2; a possible D gene is TRBD1 (6 bases). Trimming took off 2 bases at V and 3 bases at J, with 16 bases between the two ends. This CDR3 comprises 15 residues. The V gene's germline CDR1 is SQVTM and CDR2 ANQGSEA. DNA of the CDR3: TGCAGCGTTGAAACTTCGACAGGAGCTTACTATGGCTACACCTTC. The encoded protein is CSVETSTGAYYGYTF.

This rearrangement joins TRBV9 to TRBJ2-7; 9 bases are shared with TRBD1. From germline, CDR1 is SGDLS and CDR2 YYNGEE. The J segment lost 2 bases and the V segment lost 3 bases, leaving 3 bases of the junction unmatched. This CDR3 comprises 14 residues. As DNA, the CDR3 is TGTGCCAGCAGCGCCGGACAGGGGCCCTACGAGCAGTACTTC. This encodes CASSAGQGPYEQYF.

CDR3 amino acids: CASSWDRGTDTQYF. For the CDR3, the DNA is TGTGCCAGCAGTTGGGACAGGGGAACAGATACGCAGTATTTT. The rearrangement links TRBV28 to TRBJ2-3; 10 nucleotides match TRBD1. Germline V gene lookup returns CDR1 MDHEN and CDR2 SYDVKM. J lost 3 bases, V lost 4 bases, and 1 base had no gene match. CDR3 length: 14 residues.

This chain uses TRBV4-1 with TRBJ2-1; D ambiguous. Trimming pared 0 bases from V and 3 bases from J, leaving 12 bases between. This CDR3 is built from 16 residues. Germline V CDR1 and CDR2: MGHRA, YSYEKL. CDR3 amino acids: CASSQDTSRVYNEQFF. Here the CDR3 DNA reads TGCGCCAGCAGCCAAGATACTTCTCGGGTCTACAATGAGCAGTTCTTC.

The chain recombines TRBV5-6 with TRBJ2-7, with D perhaps TRBD2 (6 bases). From germline, CDR1 is SGHDT and CDR2 YYEEEE. Trimming removed 4 bases from V and 3 bases from J, with 29 bases in between. CDR3 length: 19 residues. DNA of the CDR3: TGTGCCAGCAGCCCCAAGCGGATCGCCGCGGGGATATATCACTACGAGCAGTACTTC. Translating it yields CASSPKRIAAGIYHYEQYF.

This clone is a singleton in its sample. The chain links TRBV14 to TRBJ1-2; no firm D call. Trimming removed 4 bases from V and 5 bases from J, with 8 bases in between. Germline V gene data show CDR1 as SGHDN and CDR2 as FVKESK. This CDR3 comprises 12 residues. The CDR3: CASSPGYYGYTF. CDR3 DNA sequence: TGTGCCAGCAGCCCGGGTTATTATGGCTACACCTTC.

The chain uses TRBV30 and TRBJ2-7; TRBD1 agrees at 10 bases. Germline CDR1 reads GTSNPN; CDR2 reads SVGIG (reference sequence). This CDR3 has 14 residues. V lost 2 bases and J lost 4; bases outside the gene matches: 5. In nucleotides, the CDR3 is TGTGCCTGGAGTAAGACAGGGGGCGGGTACGAGCAGTACTTC. This translates into CAWSKTGGGYEQYF.

V usage is TRBV9 and J usage is TRBJ1-5, with 8 bases aligning to TRBD1. In germline, CDR1 is SGDLS, CDR2 YYNGEE. The CDR3 extends over 15 amino acids. Trimming at V came to 3 bases and at J to 7 bases, leaving 9 bases not matched to a gene. The CDR3 DNA reads TGTGCCAGCAGCGCCTGGACAGGGCTAACACAGCCCCAGCATTTT. Amino acids: CASSAWTGLTQPQHF. The whole variable domain, remainder taken from reference TRBV9 and TRBJ1-5, is DSGVTQTPKHLITATGQRVTLRCSPRSGDLSVYWYQQSLDQGLQFLIQYYNGEERAKGNILERFSAQQFPDLHSELNLSSLELGDSALYFCASSAWTGLTQPQHFGDGTRLSIL.

The chain uses TRBV20-1 and TRBJ1-2; 7 bases are shared with TRBD1. Germline V gene data show CDR1 as DFQATT and CDR2 as SNEGSKA (reference sequence). The CDR3 runs 14 residues. V shed 3 bases, J shed 4 bases, and the junction held 8 bases outside the gene matches. The DNA of the CDR3 is TGCAGTGCTAGTGGAGGGGGCGAATTCTATGGCTACACCTTC. Residues: CSASGGGEFYGYTF.

This clone has a single count. The rearrangement uses TRBV28 and TRBJ2-3, with 10 nucleotides matching TRBD2. The CDR3 totals 16 residues. After removal of 3 bases from V and 2 bases from J, the junction contained 5 bases not matched to a gene. Per the germline V gene, CDR1 is MDHEN and CDR2 is SYDVKM. The CDR3 bases are TGTGCCAGCAGTTTTGGGACTAGCGAGCACACAGATACGCAGTATTTT. Translating it yields CASSFGTSEHTDTQYF.

The chain recombines TRBV5-6 with TRBJ2-5, with 13 positions matching TRBD2. Losses at the gene ends were 4 bases for V and 5 bases for J; bases not matched to a gene: 5. Germline V gives CDR1 SGHDT, CDR2 YYEEEE. The CDR3 has 15 amino acids. The CDR3 spells CASSQGLAGLETQYF. CDR3 DNA sequence: TGTGCCAGCAGCCAGGGACTAGCGGGGCTCGAGACCCAGTACTTC.

The V call is TRBV20-1, the J call TRBJ2-7; no clear D. The CDR3 contains 16 residues. Germline assignment: CDR1 DFQATT and CDR2 SNEGSKA (reference sequence). Trimming stripped 3 bases from V and 2 bases from J, with 20 bases between. The CDR3 spells CSASSTAGLPPYEQYF. CDR3 DNA sequence: TGCAGTGCTAGTTCAACGGCAGGCCTACCCCCCTACGAGCAGTACTTC.

The chain has TRBV28 and TRBJ1-4; tentatively, D is TRBD1 (6 bases). Germline V gene lookup returns CDR1 MDHEN and CDR2 SYDVKM. CDR3 length: 14 amino acids. The germline V and J ends were trimmed by 2 bases and 5 bases, with 9 bases remaining between them. CDR3 amino acids: CASSLPRGNEKLFF. The CDR3 DNA reads as TGTGCCAGCAGTTTACCAAGGGGGAATGAAAAACTGTTTTTT. Supplemented by reference TRBV28 and TRBJ1-4, the full variable domain reads DVKVTQSSRYLVKRTGEKVFLECVQDMDHENMFWYRQDPGLGLRLIYFSYDVKMKEKGDIPEGYSVSREKKERFSLILESASTNQTSMYLCASSLPRGNEKLFFGSGTQLSVL.

This chain connects TRBV28 to TRBJ1-1; D may be TRBD1 (5 bases). V was pared by 2 bases and J by 0 bases, with 13 bases between. The CDR3 is 16 residues long. The germline V gene encodes CDR1 MDHEN and CDR2 SYDVKM. The CDR3 is CASSLVRQGLNTEAFF. In nucleotides, the CDR3 is TGTGCCAGCAGTTTAGTCCGGCAGGGTTTGAACACTGAAGCTTTCTTT.